The clone carrying this T cell receptor (beta chain) was seen repeatedly, ten times or more. This sample is part of a study of T cells in Graves' hyperthyroidism and ophthalmopathy. The CDR3 is made up of 11 amino acids. With 8 bases removed from V and 2 bases from J, the gap between germline ends came to 4 bases. Germline V gene sequence: CDR1 MDHEN, CDR2 SYDVKM. RNA transcripts served as the template for amplifying TCR beta CDR3 regions. The HTBI primer set served for first-round RT-PCR of the TCR CDR3. Each CDR3 protein is one row after TCRdb ran MiXCR on the multiplex PCR reads. In the table there are approximately 480,000 distinct CDR3 sequences, under 25% of which are singletons.

The gene calls are TRBV28 and TRBJ1-3; D unresolved. This TCR derives from a man aged 18 to 30 with Graves' hyperthyroidism. Sequencing input: blood. CDR3 protein: CASHTGNTIYF. In DNA form, the CDR3 reads TGTGCCAGCCACACTGGAAACACCATATATTTT.